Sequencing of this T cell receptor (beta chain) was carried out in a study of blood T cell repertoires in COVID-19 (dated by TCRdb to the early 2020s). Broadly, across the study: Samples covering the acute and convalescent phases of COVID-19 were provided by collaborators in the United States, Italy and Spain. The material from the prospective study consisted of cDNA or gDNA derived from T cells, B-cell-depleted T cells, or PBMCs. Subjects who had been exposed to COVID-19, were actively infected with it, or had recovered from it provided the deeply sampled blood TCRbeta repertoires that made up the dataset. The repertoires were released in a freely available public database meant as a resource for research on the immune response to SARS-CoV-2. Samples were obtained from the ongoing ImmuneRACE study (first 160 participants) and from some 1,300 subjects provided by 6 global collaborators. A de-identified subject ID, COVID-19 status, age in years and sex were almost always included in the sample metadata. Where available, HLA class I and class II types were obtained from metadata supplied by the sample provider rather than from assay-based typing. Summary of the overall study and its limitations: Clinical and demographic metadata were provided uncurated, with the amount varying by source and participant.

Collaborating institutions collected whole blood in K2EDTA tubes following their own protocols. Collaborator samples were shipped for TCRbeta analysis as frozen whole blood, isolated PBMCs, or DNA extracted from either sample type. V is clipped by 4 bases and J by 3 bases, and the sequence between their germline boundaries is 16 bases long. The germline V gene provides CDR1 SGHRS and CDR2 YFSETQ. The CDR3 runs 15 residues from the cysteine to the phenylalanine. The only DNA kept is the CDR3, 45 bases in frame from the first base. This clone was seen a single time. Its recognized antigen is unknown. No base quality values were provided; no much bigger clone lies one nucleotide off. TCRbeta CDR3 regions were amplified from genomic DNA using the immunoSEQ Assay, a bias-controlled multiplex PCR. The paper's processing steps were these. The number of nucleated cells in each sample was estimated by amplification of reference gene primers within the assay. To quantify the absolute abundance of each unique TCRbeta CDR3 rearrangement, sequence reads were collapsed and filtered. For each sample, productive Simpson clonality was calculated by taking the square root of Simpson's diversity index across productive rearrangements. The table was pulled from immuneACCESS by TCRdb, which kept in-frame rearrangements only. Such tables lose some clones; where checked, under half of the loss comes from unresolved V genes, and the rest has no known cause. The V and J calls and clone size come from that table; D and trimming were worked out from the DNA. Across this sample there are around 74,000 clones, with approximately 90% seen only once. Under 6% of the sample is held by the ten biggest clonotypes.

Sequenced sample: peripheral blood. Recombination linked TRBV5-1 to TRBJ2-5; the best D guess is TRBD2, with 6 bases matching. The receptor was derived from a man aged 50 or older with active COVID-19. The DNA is TGCGCCAGCAGCCAAACTAGCTTAGGAAAAGAGACCCAGTACTTC. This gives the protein CASSQTSLGKETQYF. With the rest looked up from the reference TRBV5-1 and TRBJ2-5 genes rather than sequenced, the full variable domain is KAGVTQTPRYLIKTRGQQVTLSCSPISGHRSVSWYQQTPGQGLQFLFEYFSETQRNKGNFPGRFSGRQFSNSRSEMNVSTLELGDSALYLCASSQTSLGKETQYFGPGTRLLVL.